These 20 T cell receptor beta chains originate from one sample sequenced in a study of tumor-infiltrating lymphocytes in oesophageal squamous cell carcinoma. TCRdb re-called the PCR reads through MiXCR, storing one row per CDR3 protein. The sample yields 13,000 or so distinct CDR3 sequences, approximately 60% seen once. The sequenced material came from esophageal tumor tissue. The receptor source for this set is a female donor with esophageal squamous cell carcinoma.

This chain links TRBV28 with TRBJ2-7, with D maybe TRBD1 (5 bases). CDR3 length: 15 residues. In germline, CDR1 is MDHEN, CDR2 SYDVKM. V lost 6 bases to trimming and J lost 7 bases, with 22 bases between them. CDR3 coding DNA: TGTGCCAGCAGGGGGCGCTCGGCTGGTGAACGTGAGCAGTACTTC. It codes for CASRGRSAGEREQYF.

The chain joins TRBV18 to TRBJ2-5; 15 nucleotides match TRBD2. With the DNA end fitting TRBJ2-1 better, the J assignment may be wrong. The V gene's germline CDR1 is KGHSH and CDR2 LQKENI. The CDR3 has 15 residues. The CDR3 sequence is CASSTGLAGGVEQFF. The CDR3 nucleotides read TGTGCCAGCTCAACGGGACTAGCGGGAGGTGTCGAGCAGTTCTTC.

CDR3 sequence: CASSLVHGAEQYF. Here the CDR3 DNA reads TGTGCCAGCAGCTTAGTCCACGGTGCCGAGCAGTACTTC. The J gene is TRBJ2-7, the V gene TRBV7-8; D gene ambiguous. The CDR3 length is 13 residues. Germline V gene data show CDR1 as SGHVS and CDR2 as FQNEAQ. With 1 base removed from V and 6 bases from J, the gap between germline ends came to 10 bases. The full variable domain, its missing parts supplied by reference TRBV7-8 and TRBJ2-7, is GAGVSQSPRYKVAKRGQDVALRCDPISGHVSLFWYQQALGQGPEFLTYFQNEAQLDKSGLPSDRFFAERPEGSVSTLKIQRTQQEDSAVYLCASSLVHGAEQYFGPGTRLTVT.

This chain joins TRBV7-6 and TRBJ1-1, with D unresolved. CDR3 length: 16 residues. V dropped 0 bases and J dropped 4 bases, with 15 bases sitting between them. CDR1 SGHVS and CDR2 FNYEAQ come from the germline V gene. The CDR3 coding sequence is TGTGCCAGCAGCTTAGCCCCTGAGGCACCGGGCACTGAAGCTTTCTTT. It translates to CASSLAPEAPGTEAFF. Full variable domain (rest looked up from reference TRBV7-6 and TRBJ1-1): GAGVSQSPRYKVTKRGQDVALRCDPISGHVSLYWYRQALGQGPEFLTYFNYEAQQDKSGLPNDRFSAERPEGSISTLTIQRTEQRDSAMYRCASSLAPEAPGTEAFFGQGTRLTVV.

V and J are TRBV14 and TRBJ2-3; tentatively, D is TRBD1 (5 bases). With the DNA end fitting TRBJ2-1 better, the J assignment may be wrong. CDR3 length: 13 residues. Germline V gene sequence: CDR1 SGHDN, CDR2 FVKESK. CDR3 region: CASSPRDYNEQFF. CDR3 bases: TGTGCCAGCAGCCCCAGGGACTACAATGAGCAGTTCTTC.

By share, this clonotype ranks as medium-sized. The V and J genes are TRBV12-3 or TRBV12-4 and TRBJ2-5; D unclear. Trimming removed 2 bases from V and 5 bases from J, with 6 bases in between. CDR3 size: 12 residues. CDR3 nucleotide sequence: TGTGCCAGCAGTTTATTTGCGGAGACCCAGTACTTC. It is translated as CASSLFAETQYF.

The sample holds a few counts of this clonotype. This chain joins TRBV19 and TRBJ2-7, with 11 nucleotides matching TRBD2. The CDR3 has 16 residues. The junction had 14 bases not matched to a gene; V was cut back by 6 bases and J by 7 bases. The germline CDR1 and CDR2 sequences are LNHDA and SQIVND (reference sequence). The CDR3 loop is CASSQLAGGSYNEQYF. For the CDR3, the DNA is TGTGCCAGTAGCCAGCTAGCGGGGGGCTCCTACAATGAGCAGTACTTC.

V usage is TRBV11-2 and J usage is TRBJ2-1; D not resolved. CDR3 size: 14 residues. Germline values: CDR1 SGHAT, CDR2 FQNNGV. Trimming removed 3 bases at V and 6 bases at J, with 12 bases between. The chain's CDR3 is CASSFLGKSNEQFF. DNA of the CDR3: TGTGCCAGCAGCTTTCTAGGGAAGAGCAATGAGCAGTTCTTC. The whole variable domain, filled in from reference TRBV11-2 and TRBJ2-1, reads EAGVAQSPRYKIIEKRQSVAFWCNPISGHATLYWYQQILGQGPKLLIQFQNNGVVDDSQLPKDRFSAERLKGVDSTLKIQPAKLEDSAVYLCASSFLGKSNEQFFGPGTRLTVL.

The rearrangement links TRBV7-1 to TRBJ1-1, with 7 positions matching TRBD1. Matching the DNA end better, TRBJ2-2 makes the J call doubtful. TRBV7-1 is annotated as an ORF whose role is uncertain. The CDR3 length is 14 residues. The CDR3 sequence is CASRSGQDTGELFF. The CDR3 region has the DNA TGTGCCAGCAGGAGTGGACAGGACACCGGGGAGCTGTTTTTT.

This chain connects TRBV12-3 or TRBV12-4 to TRBJ2-5, with 11 nucleotides matching TRBD2. The CDR3 runs to 15 residues. V lost 4 bases, J lost 11 bases, and 12 bases stayed unmatched. CDR3 coding DNA: TGTGCCAGCAGTTCCGGGACTAGCGGAGACAATGAGCAGTACTTC. This translates into CASSSGTSGDNEQYF.

Points on this clonotype: The conserved phenylalanine or tryptophan is not found at the CDR3 terminus, so this likely reflects a read error. The DNA is omitted, as the CDR3 cannot be located on it reliably, and the CDR3 follows TCRdb's listing. The chain carries TRBV10-3 and TRBJ2-5; the table's D call, TRBD2, has no DNA check behind it. In germline, CDR1 is ENHRY, CDR2 SYGVKD. The length of the CDR3 is 18 amino acids, counting both ends. The CDR3 loop reads CAISGNIGSGNSPLHFGS.

The J gene is TRBJ2-1, the V gene TRBV10-1; tentatively, D is TRBD2 (6 bases). Germline CDR1 reads WNHNN; CDR2 reads SYGVQD (reference sequence). V was clipped by 2 bases and J by 5 bases, with 10 bases between them. The CDR3 loop spans 14 amino acids. The CDR3 sequence is CASSEASADNEQFF. CDR3 DNA: TGCGCCAGCAGTGAGGCTAGCGCAGACAATGAGCAGTTCTTC.

DNA for the CDR3: TGCAGTGCTAGGCAGGACAAATATGGCTACACCTTC. Translated, it gives CSARQDKYGYTF. The chain employs TRBV20-1 and TRBJ1-2, with D possibly being TRBD1 (5 bases). This CDR3 has 12 residues. The ends were cut back, 3 bases at V and 5 bases at J, with 10 bases in the middle. From germline, CDR1 is DFQATT and CDR2 SNEGSKA (reference sequence).

This clonotype was observed a single time. Compared with germline, one end of the junction differs, possibly owing to a read error. The V gene is TRBV18, the J gene TRBJ2-1, with 9 nucleotides matching TRBD2. This CDR3 has 17 amino acids. Germline V gene sequence: CDR1 KGHSH, CDR2 LQKENI. The CDR3 here is CASSPRLTSGQNNEQFF. The CDR3 DNA sequence: TGTGCCAGTTCACCACGCCTCACTAGCGGGCAAAACAATGAGCAGTTCTTC.

The gene calls are TRBV7-6 and TRBJ2-5; TRBD2 agrees at 8 bases. The ends lost 1 base at V and 11 bases at J; junction bases unmatched: 15. Germline V gene sequence: CDR1 SGHVS, CDR2 FNYEAQ. CDR3 length equals 16 residues. The CDR3 loop is CASSLEAGTRVDEQYF. The CDR3 DNA reads TGTGCCAGCAGCTTAGAGGCGGGGACTAGAGTGGATGAGCAGTACTTC.

This clonotype was picked up many times. The genes are TRBV18 and TRBJ2-7; D is undetermined. Trimming pared 0 bases from V and 10 bases from J, leaving 10 bases between. Germline V gene lookup returns CDR1 KGHSH and CDR2 LQKENI. This CDR3 region has 12 residues. CDR3 in amino acids: CASSPPSGSQYF. The CDR3 DNA reads as TGTGCCAGCTCACCACCGTCAGGCTCCCAGTACTTC.

In its sample, this clonotype ranks as medium-sized (0.01 to 0.1%). The chain uses TRBV7-3 and TRBJ2-7; D remains ambiguous. Trimming pared 4 bases from V and 2 bases from J, leaving 24 bases between. CDR1 and CDR2 (germline): SGHTA, FQGTGA. CDR3 size: 18 residues. CDR3 amino acids: CASSYGPLGAFPPYEQYF. DNA of the CDR3: TGTGCCAGCAGCTATGGTCCTTTGGGCGCGTTTCCTCCCTACGAGCAGTACTTC.

The V gene is TRBV7-9, the J gene TRBJ2-5, with D unclear. CDR1 is SEHNR and CDR2 is FQNEAQ in the germline V gene (reference sequence). V lost 2 bases and J lost 2, with 6 bases in between. This CDR3 region has 13 residues. CDR3 amino acids: CASSLSRQETQYF. The CDR3 DNA follows: TGTGCCAGCAGCTTATCCAGGCAAGAGACCCAGTACTTC.

The V and J genes are TRBV7-9 and TRBJ2-7; 9 nucleotides line up with TRBD2. The CDR3 spans 14 residues. From germline, CDR1 is SEHNR and CDR2 FQNEAQ (reference sequence). V lost 6 bases to trimming and J lost 6 bases; unmatched junction nucleotides: 9. This CDR3 is CASSPGLADPEQYF. CDR3 nucleotide sequence: TGTGCCAGCAGTCCGGGACTAGCCGATCCCGAGCAGTACTTC. Full variable domain (remainder filled in from reference TRBV7-9 and TRBJ2-7): DTGVSQNPRHKITKRGQNVTFRCDPISEHNRLYWYRQTLGQGPEFLTYFQNEAQLEKSRLLSDRFSAERPKGSFSTLEIQRTEQGDSAMYLCASSPGLADPEQYFGPGTRLTVT.

The sample holds a few counts of this clonotype. A much bigger clone sits one base away, suggesting this may be a read error. The CDR3 loop reads CSARDRSGSSYNEQYF. The CDR3 DNA sequence: TGCAGTGCTAGAGATCGGAGCGGGAGTTCCTACAATGAGCAGTACTTC. The rearrangement uses TRBV20-1 and TRBJ2-7; 8 bases are a match to TRBD2. This CDR3 contains 16 residues. Germline values: CDR1 DFQATT, CDR2 SNEGSKA (reference sequence). With V trimmed by 0 bases and J by 7 bases, 14 bases remained unmatched.